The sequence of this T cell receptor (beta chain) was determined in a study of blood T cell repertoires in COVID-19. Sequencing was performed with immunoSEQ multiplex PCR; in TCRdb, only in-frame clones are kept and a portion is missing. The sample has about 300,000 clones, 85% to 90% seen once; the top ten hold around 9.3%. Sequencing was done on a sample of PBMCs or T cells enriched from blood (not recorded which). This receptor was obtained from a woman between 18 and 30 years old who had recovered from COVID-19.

The CDR3 DNA is TGTGCCAGCAGCCGTGGACTAGCGGGAGGAGAGACCCAGTACTTC. Encoded protein: CASSRGLAGGETQYF. The V gene is TRBV7-2, the J gene TRBJ2-5; 14 bases map to TRBD2. There are 15 residues in the CDR3. Per the germline V gene, CDR1 is SGHTA and CDR2 is FQGNSA. V shed 5 bases, J shed 4 bases, and the junction held 3 bases outside the gene matches.